This T cell receptor (beta chain) appears in the sequencing data of a study of cytomegalovirus exposure and HLA in healthy donors. Study as a whole: Genotyping showed roughly 83% of about 370 donors falling in the Caucasian-associated ancestry cluster.

This CDR3 comprises 16 residues. V was pared by 6 bases and J by 10 bases, with 22 bases between. Germline V gives CDR1 MNHEY, CDR2 SMNVEV (reference sequence). Vbeta (60) and Jbeta (13) primers were used in the PCR. The data were produced by immunoSEQ multiplex PCR, yet TCRdb's version contains in-frame clones alone and is incomplete. Of approximately 110,000 clones in the sample, roughly 70% were seen once. Broader study findings: Presence/absence analyses assumed roughly uniform sequencing depth across donors.

With respect to this clone: The antigen remains undetermined.

J is TRBJ1-6 and V is TRBV27; the D is unclear. The receptor was isolated from a man between 18 and 35 years old in good health and CMV-seropositive. Sequencing was carried out using PBMCs. The CDR3 protein is CASRDGPEARNSPLHF. The CDR3 bases are TGTGCCAGCAGAGACGGCCCGGAAGCGCGGAACTCACCCCTCCACTTT.